The rows below give T cell receptor beta chains drawn from one sample of a study of T cell responses to AZD1222 COVID-19 vaccine. Libraries were prepared by immunoSEQ multiplex PCR; TCRdb keeps only in-frame clonotypes and omits some of them. Of about 79,000 clones listed, about 91% are singletons. The sequenced sample was peripheral blood, obtained on day 0 of MenACWY control vaccination. The origin of the receptors is an adult in good health. The CDR3 runs from the conserved cysteine through the conserved F or W. Fields, in order: V gene, D gene, CDR3 protein. D genes are given only for firm matches.

V: TRBV23-1
D: .
CDR3: CASSLVGGGNQPQHF

V: TRBV2
D: .
CDR3: CASSESAGSGTGELFF

V: TRBV5-1
D: .
CDR3: CASSLESSGNTIYF

V: TRBV11-3
D: .
CDR3: CASSSTGADTQYF

V: TRBV7-7
D: .
CDR3: CASSATPVDTQYF

V: TRBV19
D: TRBD1
CDR3: CASRDRGFEKLFF

V: TRBV28
D: .
CDR3: CASYNTEAFF

V: TRBV19
D: TRBD2
CDR3: CASRDLAGGKYHRTDTQYF

V: TRBV7-2
D: .
CDR3: CASSLVGMRFTGELFF

V: TRBV3-1/TRBV3-2
D: .
CDR3: CASSQWGYQPQHF

V: TRBV6-2/TRBV6-3
D: TRBD2
CDR3: CASSHTFISGRVPIEQFF

V: TRBV19
D: .
CDR3: CASRRGGTIANYGYTF

V: TRBV18
D: TRBD1
CDR3: CASSSRDRVGQPQHF

V: TRBV9
D: .
CDR3: CASSATWGAYEQYF

V: TRBV2
D: .
CDR3: CASSEMGREDTQYF

V: TRBV5-4
D: .
CDR3: CASSPDRDSNYGYTF

V: TRBV6-5
D: .
CDR3: CASRLGPVGYGYTF

V: TRBV4-3
D: .
CDR3: CASSQDLNRAAFF

V: TRBV12-5
D: TRBD1
CDR3: CASIPGPGQGWGPETQYF

V: TRBV5-1
D: .
CDR3: CASSFGPDYEQYF

V: TRBV24-1
D: TRBD1
CDR3: CATSEDRPNYGYTF

V: TRBV9
D: TRBD1
CDR3: CASSSPARGSTDTQYF

V: TRBV9
D: TRBD1
CDR3: CASSLTGGNQPQHF

V: TRBV5-1
D: .
CDR3: CASSLGQGGFYEQYF

V: TRBV3-1/TRBV3-2
D: .
CDR3: CASSQGARVWPGVRVDEQFF

V: TRBV5-1
D: .
CDR3: CASSLGGTTGNTIYF